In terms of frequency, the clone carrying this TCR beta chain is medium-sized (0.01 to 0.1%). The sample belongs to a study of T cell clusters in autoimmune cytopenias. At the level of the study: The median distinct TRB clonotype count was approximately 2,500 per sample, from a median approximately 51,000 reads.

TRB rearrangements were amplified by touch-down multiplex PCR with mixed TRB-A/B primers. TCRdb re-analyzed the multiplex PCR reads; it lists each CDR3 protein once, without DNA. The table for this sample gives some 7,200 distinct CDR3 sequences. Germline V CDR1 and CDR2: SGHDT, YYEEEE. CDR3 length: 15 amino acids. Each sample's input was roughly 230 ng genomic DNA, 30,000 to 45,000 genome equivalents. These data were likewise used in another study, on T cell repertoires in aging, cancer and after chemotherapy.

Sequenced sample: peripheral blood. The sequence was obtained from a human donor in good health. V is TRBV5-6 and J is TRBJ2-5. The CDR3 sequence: CASSPGMSDGETQYF.